This T cell receptor beta chain was recovered during a study of OX40 agonist ivuxolimab in advanced cancers. Study background: Across the patients, intravenous ivuxolimab was delivered every 2 weeks at 0.01 to 10 mg/kg. Study-level results: Researchers did not determine the expanded peripheral T cells' antigen specificity. In CD8+ T cells, expanded clones were on average more numerous than in CD4+.

Notes on this clone: Its matching antigen is unknown.

Libraries were prepared by immunoSEQ multiplex PCR; TCRdb keeps only in-frame clonotypes and omits some of them. The table includes around 95,000 clones, more than 75% detected once. Looked up from germline, CDR1 is SGHVS and CDR2 is FQNEAQ. J lost 4 bases, V lost 1 base, and 10 bases had no gene match. This CDR3 has 17 amino acids. The chain couples TRBV7-8 to TRBJ2-5, with TRBD1 matching 9 bases. This TCR came from an adult with an advanced solid tumor such as melanoma, head and neck, liver or kidney cancer. Sequenced here: CD4+ or CD8+ T cells sorted from blood, sampled in a trial of the OX40 agonist ivuxolimab. CDR3 amino acids: CASSLVPGTGMGETQYF. Written as DNA, the CDR3 is TGTGCCAGCAGCTTAGTCCCCGGGACAGGGATGGGAGAGACCCAGTACTTC.